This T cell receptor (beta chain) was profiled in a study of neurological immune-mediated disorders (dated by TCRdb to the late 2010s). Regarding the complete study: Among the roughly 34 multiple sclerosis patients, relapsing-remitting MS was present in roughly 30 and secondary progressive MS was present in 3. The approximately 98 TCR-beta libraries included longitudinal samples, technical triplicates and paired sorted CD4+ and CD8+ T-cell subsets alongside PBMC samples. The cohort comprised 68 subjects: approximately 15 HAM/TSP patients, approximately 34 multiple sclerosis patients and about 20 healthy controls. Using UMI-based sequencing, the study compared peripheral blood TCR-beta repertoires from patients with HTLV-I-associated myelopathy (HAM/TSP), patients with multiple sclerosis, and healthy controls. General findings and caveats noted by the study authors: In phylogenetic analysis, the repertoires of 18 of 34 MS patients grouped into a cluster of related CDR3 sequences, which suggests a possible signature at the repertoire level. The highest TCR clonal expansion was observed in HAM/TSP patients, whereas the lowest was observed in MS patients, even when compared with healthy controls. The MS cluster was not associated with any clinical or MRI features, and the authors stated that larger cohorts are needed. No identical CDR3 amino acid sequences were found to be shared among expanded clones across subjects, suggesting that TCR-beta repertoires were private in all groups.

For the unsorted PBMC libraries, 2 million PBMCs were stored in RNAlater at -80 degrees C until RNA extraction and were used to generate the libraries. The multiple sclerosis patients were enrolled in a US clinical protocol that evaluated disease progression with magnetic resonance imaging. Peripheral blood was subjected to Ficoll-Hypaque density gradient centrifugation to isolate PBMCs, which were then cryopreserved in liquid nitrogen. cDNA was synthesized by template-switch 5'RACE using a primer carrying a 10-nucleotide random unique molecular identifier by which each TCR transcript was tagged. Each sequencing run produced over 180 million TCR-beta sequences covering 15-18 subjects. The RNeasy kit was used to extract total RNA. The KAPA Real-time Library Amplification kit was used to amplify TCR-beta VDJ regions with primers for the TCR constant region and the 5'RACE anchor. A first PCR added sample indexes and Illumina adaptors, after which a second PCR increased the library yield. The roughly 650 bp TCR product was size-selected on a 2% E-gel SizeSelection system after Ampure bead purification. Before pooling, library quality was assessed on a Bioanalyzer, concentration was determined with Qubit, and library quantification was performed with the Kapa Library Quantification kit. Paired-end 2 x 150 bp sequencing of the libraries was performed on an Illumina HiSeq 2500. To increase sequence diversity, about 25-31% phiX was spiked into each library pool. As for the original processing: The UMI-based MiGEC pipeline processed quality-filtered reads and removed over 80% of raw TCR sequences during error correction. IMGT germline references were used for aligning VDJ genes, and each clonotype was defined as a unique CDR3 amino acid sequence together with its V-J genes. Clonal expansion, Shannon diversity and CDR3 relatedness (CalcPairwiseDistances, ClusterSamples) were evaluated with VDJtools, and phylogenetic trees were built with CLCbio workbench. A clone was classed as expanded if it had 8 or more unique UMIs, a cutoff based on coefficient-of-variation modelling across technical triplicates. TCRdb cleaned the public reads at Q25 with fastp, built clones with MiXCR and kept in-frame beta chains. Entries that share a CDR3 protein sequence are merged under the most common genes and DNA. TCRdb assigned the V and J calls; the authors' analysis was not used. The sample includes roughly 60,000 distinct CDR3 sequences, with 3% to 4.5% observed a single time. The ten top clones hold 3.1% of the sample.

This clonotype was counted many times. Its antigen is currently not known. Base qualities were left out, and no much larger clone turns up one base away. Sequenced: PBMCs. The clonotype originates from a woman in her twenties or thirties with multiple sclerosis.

The CDR3 loop reads CAIRWGPLRTEAFF. The nucleotide sequence is given as TGTGCCATCAGGTGGGGACCCCTGAGGACTGAAGCTTTCTTT. In this chain, TRBV10-3 is recombined with TRBJ1-1, with TRBD1 tentatively as D gene (5 bases match). A distance of 16 bases separates the germline ends of V and J, which lose 6 bases and 5 bases respectively. From the germline V gene, CDR1 is ENHRY and CDR2 is SYGVKD. Reading from cysteine to phenylalanine, the CDR3 counts 14 amino acids. Only the CDR3 portion is preserved as DNA: 42 bases, with reading frame beginning at the first base.